The T cell receptor beta chain under discussion was sequenced for a study of T cell clonotyping in hematopoietic cell transplantation. Study findings and constraints: Few recipient clonotypes overlapped donors; over 95% were de novo at given depth. After transplant, recipient diversity fell while pathologically expanded clonotypes grew through day 180.

This clone counts as medium-sized. Its antigen is undetermined. Blood collection times were about day -28 and days 30, 100, 180 posttransplant. Assay: immunoSEQ multiplex PCR; the TCRdb copy retains only in-frame clones and omits some. The data contain roughly 4,400 clones, about 80% of them singletons. CDR3 length: 13 amino acids. Trimming shortened V by 6 bases and J by 2 bases, and 9 bases separated the two germline ends. Per the germline V gene, CDR1 is MNHEY and CDR2 is SVGAGI. The chain is built from TRBV6-5 and TRBJ2-3; D is uncertain. The input for sequencing was peripheral blood mononuclear cells, taken 100 days after allogeneic stem cell transplant. This clonotype was obtained from a male patient in his fifties who had an allogeneic stem cell transplant from an unrelated donor, so the T cells may come from the graft donor. Some clones in this sample may be carry-over from other donors' samples. The DNA for the CDR3 is TGTGCCAGCAGGACGCGTACCACAGATACGCAGTATTTT. Translation gives CASRTRTTDTQYF.